One and the same sample provided the 19 T cell receptor beta chains below, sequenced in a study of cytomegalovirus exposure and HLA in healthy donors. It was with 60 Vbeta and 13 Jbeta primers that the PCR ran. This table comes from immunoSEQ multiplex PCR, and its TCRdb copy is limited to in-frame clones, with some not included. Of about 110,000 clones in the sample, approximately 81% were seen once. What was sequenced was PBMCs. The receptors here all came from a woman aged 25 to 39 in good health and CMV-seronegative.

This clone was detected a few times. The CDR3, as DNA: TGTGCCAGCGTAGCGGGAGGGCCTTCAGTTAATGAGCAGTTCTTC. Translating gives CASVAGGPSVNEQFF. The J gene is TRBJ2-1, the V gene TRBV2, with 11 bases aligning to TRBD2. The V gene end was trimmed by 8 bases and the J gene end by 7 bases; junction bases not matched to a gene: 10. Looked up from germline, CDR1 is SNHLY and CDR2 is FYNNEI. This CDR3 is 15 amino acids long. The complete variable domain, with remaining parts taken from reference TRBV2 and TRBJ2-1, reads EPEVTQTPSHQVTQMGQEVILRCVPISNHLYFYWYRQILGQKVEFLVSFYNNEISEKSEIFDDQFSVERPDGSNFTLKIRSTKLEDSAMYFCASVAGGPSVNEQFFGPGTRLTVL.

A few counts support this clone. This chain links TRBV29-1 with TRBJ2-7; the D gene is possibly TRBD2 (6 bases). Germline lookup yields CDR1 SQVTM and CDR2 ANQGSEA. The CDR3 spans 12 residues. V was shortened by 0 bases and J by 7 bases, with 10 bases between the two germline ends. The CDR3 loop is CSVEERGGEQYF. In DNA form, the CDR3 reads TGCAGCGTTGAAGAAAGGGGAGGAGAGCAGTACTTC.

This clone was seen only a few times. J is TRBJ2-1 and V is TRBV9; 14 bases agree with TRBD2. Germline V CDR1 and CDR2: SGDLS, YYNGEE. The V segment lost 3 bases and the J segment 7 bases; nucleotides outside the gene matches: 15. The CDR3 consists of 19 residues. The CDR3, as DNA: TGTGCCAGCAGCGCCAGACAGGGGACTAGCGGGAGCCAACGGAATGAGCAGTTCTTC. Protein: CASSARQGTSGSQRNEQFF.

This clone was observed a handful of times. The chain combines TRBV5-4 with TRBJ2-5, with 14 bases lining up with TRBD2. Trimming cost V 3 bases and J 1 base; bases outside gene matches: 2. Looked up from germline, CDR1 is SGHNT and CDR2 is YYREEE (reference sequence). This CDR3 is 16 amino acids long. CDR3 sequence (DNA): TGTGCCAGCAGCTCCGGGACTAGCGGGGGCCAAGAGACCCAGTACTTC. It yields the protein CASSSGTSGGQETQYF.

The rearrangement links TRBV21-1 to TRBJ2-7; the listed D gene, TRBD2, was not tested against the DNA. TRBV21-1 is a documented pseudogene. This CDR3 region has 17 residues. CDR3 bases: TGTGCCAGCAGCCCCCCGCTAGCATGGATTTTCGGGTACGAGCAGTACTTC. Translation: CASSPPLAWIFGYEQYF.

The chain links TRBV21-1 to TRBJ2-3; TRBD2 was called by the table and not checked on the DNA. TRBV21-1 is listed as a pseudogene. The CDR3 is 19 amino acids. CDR3 region: CASSKGTKTSGRGTDTQYF. The CDR3 DNA follows: TGTGCCAGCAGCAAAGGGACAAAGACTAGCGGGAGGGGCACAGATACGCAGTATTTT.

The J gene is TRBJ2-2, the V gene TRBV27; 7 bases are a match to TRBD1. V was pared by 7 bases and J by 1 base, with 6 bases of the junction left unmatched. Per the germline V gene, CDR1 is MNHEY and CDR2 is SMNVEV (reference sequence). CDR3 length: 15 amino acids. As DNA, the CDR3 is TGTGCCAGCAACAGGGACAGAGTGAACACCGGGGAGCTGTTTTTT. This encodes CASNRDRVNTGELFF.

Only a few counts were recorded for this clone. V is TRBV18 and J is TRBJ2-7; the D gene is possibly TRBD1 (5 bases). V was clipped by 4 bases and J by 2 bases, with 12 bases between them. CDR3 size: 14 residues. In germline, CDR1 is KGHSH, CDR2 LQKENI. The CDR3 DNA is TGTGCCAGCTCACAGGGGTCCATTACCTACGAGCAGTACTTC. As protein: CASSQGSITYEQYF.

This clone occurred once. The V and J genes are TRBV4-2 and TRBJ1-2; tentative D call: TRBD1 (5 bases). CDR1 and CDR2 from the germline V gene are LGHNA and YNFKEQ. The CDR3 consists of 17 residues. V was cut by 6 bases and J by 0 bases, with 20 bases left in between. For the CDR3, the DNA is TGTGCCAGCAGTGGCCGGGAGGGGATAGCGGCTAACTATGGCTACACCTTC. This codes for CASSGREGIAANYGYTF.

The CDR3: CASSESGEQFF. The CDR3, as DNA: TGTGCCAGCAGTGAAAGCGGGGAGCAGTTCTTC. V gene TRBV6-1 combines with J gene TRBJ2-1, with D tentatively TRBD2 (6 bases). The V and J ends lost 2 bases and 10 bases respectively, with 6 bases between them. Germline values: CDR1 MNHNS, CDR2 SASEGT. CDR3 size: 11 residues.

In its sample, this clone was seen once. The chain employs TRBV5-1 and TRBJ2-3; TRBD2 might be the D (6 bases). This CDR3 region has 15 residues. V lost 4 bases to trimming and J lost 4 bases, with 16 bases between them. Germline assignment: CDR1 SGHRS and CDR2 YFSETQ. The chain's CDR3 is CASSKVRLEADTQYF. The CDR3 DNA is TGCGCCAGCAGCAAAGTTAGACTAGAGGCAGATACGCAGTATTTT.

This clone was observed once. The chain is built from TRBV27 and TRBJ1-2, with D maybe TRBD1 (6 bases). Trimming removed 8 bases from V and 10 bases from J, with 20 bases in between. The CDR3 spans 13 residues. Germline assignment: CDR1 MNHEY and CDR2 SMNVEV (reference sequence). The CDR3 is CASGMTGPYSYTF. For the CDR3, the DNA is TGTGCCAGCGGAATGACAGGCCCTTATTCCTACACCTTC.

The chain employs TRBV4-3 and TRBJ1-6; D gene unclear. Germline values: CDR1 LGHNA, CDR2 YSLEER. CDR3 length equals 17 residues. V lost 0 bases and J lost 6, with 15 bases in between. The CDR3 spells CASSQDPIQLPNSPLHF. For the CDR3, the DNA is TGCGCCAGCAGCCAAGATCCCATACAGCTACCTAATTCACCCCTCCACTTT.

The chain couples TRBV7-8 to TRBJ2-2, with 11 positions matching TRBD1. The germline V gene encodes CDR1 SGHVS and CDR2 FQNEAQ. The CDR3 contains 16 residues. V trimming: 4 bases; J trimming: 4 bases; junction bases outside the gene matches: 5. CDR3 sequence (DNA): TGTGCCAGCAGCTCCACCGGGACAGGGGGCACCGGGGAGCTGTTTTTT. Its protein product is CASSSTGTGGTGELFF.

V gene TRBV23-1 combines with J gene TRBJ1-3; D is possibly TRBD1 (6 bases). TRBV23-1 falls under the ORF class, with uncertain function. Trimming cost V 2 bases and J 0 bases, with 8 bases left between them. The CDR3 consists of 15 residues. CDR3: CASSQRGYSGNTIYF. Here the CDR3 DNA reads TGCGCCAGCAGTCAAAGGGGGTACTCTGGAAACACCATATATTTT.

V and J are TRBV4-3 and TRBJ2-7, with 9 bases matching TRBD1. The germline CDR1 and CDR2 sequences are LGHNA and YSLEER. V shed 1 base, J shed 3 bases, and the junction held 4 bases outside the gene matches. The CDR3 loop spans 15 amino acids. CDR3 DNA sequence: TGCGCCAGCAGCCAAGCTCCGGGACAGGGCTACGAGCAGTACTTC. This sequence encodes CASSQAPGQGYEQYF.

The chain recombines TRBV19 with TRBJ2-1, with D maybe TRBD2 (6 bases). The CDR3 spans 14 residues. The V gene lost 10 bases and the J gene lost 2 bases, with 15 bases spanning the gap. The V gene's germline CDR1 is LNHDA and CDR2 SQIVND (reference sequence). CDR3 DNA sequence: TGTGCCACCCTTAGCGGACCTACCTACAATGAGCAGTTCTTC. This translates into CATLSGPTYNEQFF.

This clone was counted once. The rearrangement uses TRBV30 and TRBJ1-1; D gene unclear. V lost 4 bases and J 7 bases, leaving 13 bases between the germline ends. Germline assignment: CDR1 GTSNPN and CDR2 SVGIG (reference sequence). This CDR3 spans 12 amino acids. CDR3 in amino acids: CAWTHAEDEAFF. The DNA of the CDR3 is TGTGCCTGGACCCACGCAGAAGATGAAGCTTTCTTT.

The genes are TRBV2 and TRBJ2-3; TRBD2 matches at 8 bases. This CDR3 has 13 residues. CDR1 SNHLY and CDR2 FYNNEI come from the germline V gene. Unmatched junction bases numbered 5, after V lost 8 bases and J lost 4 bases. CDR3 bases: TGTGCCAGCGGCGGGGGGTCGGCAGATACGCAGTATTTT. Its protein is CASGGGSADTQYF. Complete variable domain (other parts from reference TRBV2 and TRBJ2-3): EPEVTQTPSHQVTQMGQEVILRCVPISNHLYFYWYRQILGQKVEFLVSFYNNEISEKSEIFDDQFSVERPDGSNFTLKIRSTKLEDSAMYFCASGGGSADTQYFGPGTRLTVL.